There are many counts of the clone carrying this T cell receptor (beta chain). The template was total RNA from unfractionated whole blood. The data stem from a study of human T cells and chemical hapten exposure. Overall study context: Small pooled library volume differences chiefly drove per-sample TCR yield variation.

Library construction involved attaching unique molecular identifiers to individual cDNA molecules, which allowed quantitative, reproducible TCR counting. TCRdb itself ran the reads through MiXCR, one entry per CDR3 protein. The sample has 95,000 to 150,000 distinct CDR3 sequences, over 7.5% seen once; the top ten hold 1.4%. The CDR3 sequence is 14 residues long. In germline, CDR1 is MNHEY, CDR2 SVGAGI. Trimming stripped 5 bases from V and 1 base from J, with 9 bases between. The sequence was obtained from a human donor in good health. Some clones in this sample may be carry-over from other donors' samples. Material: whole blood. The rearrangement links TRBV6-5 to TRBJ1-5, with D uncertain. The CDR3 DNA follows: TGTGCCAGCAGTAACCACGGAAGCAATCAGCCCCAGCATTTT. Protein: CASSNHGSNQPQHF.